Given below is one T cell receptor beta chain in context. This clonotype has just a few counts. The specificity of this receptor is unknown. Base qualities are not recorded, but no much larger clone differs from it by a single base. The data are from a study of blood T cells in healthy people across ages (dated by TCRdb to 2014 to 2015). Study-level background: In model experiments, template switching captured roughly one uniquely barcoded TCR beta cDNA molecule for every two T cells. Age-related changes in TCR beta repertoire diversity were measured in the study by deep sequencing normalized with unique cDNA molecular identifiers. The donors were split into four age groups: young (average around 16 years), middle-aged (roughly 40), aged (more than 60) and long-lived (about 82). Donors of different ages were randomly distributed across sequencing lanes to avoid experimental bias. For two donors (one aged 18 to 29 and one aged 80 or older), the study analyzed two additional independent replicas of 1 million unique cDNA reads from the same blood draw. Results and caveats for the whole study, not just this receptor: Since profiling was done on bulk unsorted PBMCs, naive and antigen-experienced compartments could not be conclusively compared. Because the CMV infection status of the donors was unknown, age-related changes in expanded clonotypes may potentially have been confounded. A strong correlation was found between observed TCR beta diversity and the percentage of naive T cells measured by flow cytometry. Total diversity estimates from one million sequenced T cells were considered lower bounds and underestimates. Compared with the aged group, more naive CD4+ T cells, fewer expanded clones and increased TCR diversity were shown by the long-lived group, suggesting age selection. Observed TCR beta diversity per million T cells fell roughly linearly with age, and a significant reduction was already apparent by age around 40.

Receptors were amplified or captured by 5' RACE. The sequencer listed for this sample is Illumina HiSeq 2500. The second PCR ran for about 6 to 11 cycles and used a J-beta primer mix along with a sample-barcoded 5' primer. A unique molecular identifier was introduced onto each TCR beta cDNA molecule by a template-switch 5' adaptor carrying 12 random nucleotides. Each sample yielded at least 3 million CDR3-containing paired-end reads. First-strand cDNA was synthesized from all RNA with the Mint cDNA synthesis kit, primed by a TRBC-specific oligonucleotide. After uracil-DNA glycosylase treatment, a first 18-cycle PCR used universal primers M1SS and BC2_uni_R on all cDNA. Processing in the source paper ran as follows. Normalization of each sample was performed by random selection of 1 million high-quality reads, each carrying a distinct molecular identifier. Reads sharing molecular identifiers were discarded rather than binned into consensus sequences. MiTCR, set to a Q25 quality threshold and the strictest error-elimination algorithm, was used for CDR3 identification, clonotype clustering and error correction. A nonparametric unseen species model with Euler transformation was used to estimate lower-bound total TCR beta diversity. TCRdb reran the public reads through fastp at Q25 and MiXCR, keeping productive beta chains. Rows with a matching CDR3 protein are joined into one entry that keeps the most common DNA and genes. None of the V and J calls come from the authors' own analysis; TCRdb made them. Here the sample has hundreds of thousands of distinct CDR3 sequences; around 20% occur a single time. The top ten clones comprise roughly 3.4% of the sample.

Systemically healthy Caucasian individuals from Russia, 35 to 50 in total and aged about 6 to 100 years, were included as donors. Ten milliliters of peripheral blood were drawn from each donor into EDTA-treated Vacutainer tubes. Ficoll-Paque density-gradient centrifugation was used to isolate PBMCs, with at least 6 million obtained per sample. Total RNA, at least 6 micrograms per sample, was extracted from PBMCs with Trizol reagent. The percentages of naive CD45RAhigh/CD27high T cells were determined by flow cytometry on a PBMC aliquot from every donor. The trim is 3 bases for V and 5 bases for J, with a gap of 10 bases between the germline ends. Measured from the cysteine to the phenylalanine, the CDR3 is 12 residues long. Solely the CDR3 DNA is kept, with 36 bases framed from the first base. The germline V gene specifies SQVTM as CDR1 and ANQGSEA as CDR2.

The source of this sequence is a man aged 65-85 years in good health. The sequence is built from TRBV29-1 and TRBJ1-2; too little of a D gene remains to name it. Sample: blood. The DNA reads TGCAGCGTTGAGGGGTTGGAATATGGCTACACCTTC. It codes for CSVEGLEYGYTF.